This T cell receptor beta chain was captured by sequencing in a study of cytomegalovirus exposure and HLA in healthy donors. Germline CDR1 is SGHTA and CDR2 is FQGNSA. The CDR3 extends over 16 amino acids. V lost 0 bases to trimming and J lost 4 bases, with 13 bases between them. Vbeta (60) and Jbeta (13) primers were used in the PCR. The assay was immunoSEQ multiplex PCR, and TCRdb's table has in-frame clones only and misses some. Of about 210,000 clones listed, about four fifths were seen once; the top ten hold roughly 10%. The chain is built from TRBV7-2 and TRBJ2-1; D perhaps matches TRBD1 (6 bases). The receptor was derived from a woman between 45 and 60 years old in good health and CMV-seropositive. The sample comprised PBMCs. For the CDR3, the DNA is TGTGCCAGCAGCTTAGCGGGGGCCCAGCCTTACAATGAGCAGTTCTTC. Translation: CASSLAGAQPYNEQFF.